This TCR beta chain originates from a study of blood T cell repertoires in COVID-19. On the study more broadly: The cDNA or gDNA used as material had been derived from T cells, B-cell-depleted T cells, or PBMCs.

The germline V and J ends were trimmed by 4 bases and 0 bases, with 11 bases remaining between them. CDR3 length: 15 residues. Germline CDR1 SGHRS, CDR2 YFSETQ. Turning to this clone: The same CDR3 arises from other DNA sequences in this sample as well.

Per the original methods: Amplifying reference gene primers gave estimates of nucleated cell counts. Using immunoSEQ multiplex PCR, the repertoire was profiled, and TCRdb retains in-frame clones only, with some absent. V, J and clone size are those of that table, while D and trimming were read from the DNA. Here the sample spans roughly 250,000 clones, roughly 87% being singletons. The receptor's source is a woman aged 25 to 45 with acute COVID-19. What was sequenced was PBMCs or T cells enriched from blood (not recorded which). This rearrangement joins TRBV5-1 to TRBJ1-5, with D perhaps matching TRBD1 (6 bases). The CDR3 DNA follows: TGCGCCAGCAGCGCGACAGGAGATAGCAATCAGCCCCAGCATTTT. Residues: CASSATGDSNQPQHF.